This entry lists 9 T cell receptor beta chains sequenced from one sample in a study of Graves' ophthalmopathy and Graves' hyperthyroidism. The authors amplified TCR beta CDR3 regions, and they did so from RNA transcripts for repertoire sequencing. First-round RT-PCR relied on HTBI primers, and a second-round multiplex PCR came next. A single record per CDR3 protein comes from TCRdb applying MiXCR to the multiplex PCR reads. This sample has around 340,000 distinct CDR3 sequences, with roughly a sixth found just once. The specimen was peripheral blood. These receptors all come from an adult man with Graves' ophthalmopathy.

The chain has TRBV12-3 or TRBV12-4 and TRBJ2-7, with 8 bases that match TRBD1. The V segment lost 5 bases and the J segment 2 bases; nucleotides outside the gene matches: 14. The CDR3 is 17 residues long. CDR3 bases: TGTGCCAGCAGTCTCTACCTTCTGACAGGGGCAACCTACGAGCAGTACTTC. Translating gives CASSLYLLTGATYEQYF.

This clonotype appeared a few times. V is TRBV30 and J is TRBJ2-2; unclear D gene. The V and J ends lost 3 bases and 4 bases respectively, with 3 bases between them. CDR3 length equals 11 residues. Germline CDR1 GTSNPN, CDR2 SVGIG (reference sequence). CDR3 protein: CAWRFTGELFF. CDR3 nucleotides: TGTGCCTGGAGATTCACCGGGGAGCTGTTTTTT.

This clonotype was detected many times. J is TRBJ1-1 and V is TRBV7-3; possibly TRBD1 for D (5 bases). The CDR3 is made up of 13 amino acids. Germline values: CDR1 SGHTA, CDR2 FQGTGA. Trimming took off 6 bases at V and 5 bases at J, with 13 bases between the two ends. The CDR3 region has the DNA TGTGCCAGCAGACGTATAAGGGGAACTGAAGCTTTCTTT. Translated: CASRRIRGTEAFF.

This clonotype was counted ten times or more. The chain links TRBV2 to TRBJ2-2; 14 bases are a match to TRBD2. The V gene's germline CDR1 is SNHLY and CDR2 FYNNEI. The CDR3 is 19 amino acids. The V segment lost 6 bases and the J segment 6 bases; nucleotides outside the gene matches: 15. The CDR3 DNA follows: TGTGCCAGCAGCCCTCCGATGGGACTAGCGGGAGAAAGGTCCGGGGAGCTGTTTTTT. Amino acids: CASSPPMGLAGERSGELFF.

Turning to this clonotype: A read error is possible here, since a much larger clone lies one base away. The chain combines TRBV14 with TRBJ1-3; a possible D gene is TRBD1 (5 bases). In germline, CDR1 is SGHDN, CDR2 FVKESK. The CDR3 is 15 residues long. This CDR3 reads CASSQAGGSGDTIYF. The DNA for the CDR3 is TGTGCCAGCAGCCAAGCTGGGGGGTCTGGAGACACCATATATTTT.

This clonotype was counted ten times or more. The gene calls are TRBV7-2 and TRBJ2-4, with TRBD2 identical over 14 bases. The last part of the DNA fits TRBJ2-1 better; the J call may be wrong. This CDR3 is 14 amino acids long. CDR1 and CDR2 (germline): SGHTA, FQGNSA. DNA for the CDR3: TGTGCCAGCAGGCCGTCCGGGACTAGCGGGGGGCAGTTCTTC. Its protein is CASRPSGTSGGQFF.

This clonotype was counted many times. The V call is TRBV18, the J call TRBJ1-6; unclear D gene. The germline V gene encodes CDR1 KGHSH and CDR2 LQKENI. The CDR3 totals 16 residues. V was cut by 1 base and J by 9 bases, with 16 bases left in between. For the CDR3, the DNA is TGTGCCAGCTCACCACTCCCGGCCACCGGGAGTTCACCCCTCCACTTT. It is translated as CASSPLPATGSSPLHF.

This chain connects TRBV15 to TRBJ1-1; 7 positions match TRBD1. With 11 bases clipped from V and 0 bases from J, the junction kept 3 bases outside the gene matches. The CDR3 has 12 amino acids. Germline assignment: CDR1 LNHNV and CDR2 YYDKDF (reference sequence). DNA of the CDR3: TGTGCCTTCGACAGGGTGAACACTGAAGCTTTCTTT. Residues: CAFDRVNTEAFF.

The chain has TRBV12-3 or TRBV12-4 and TRBJ1-2; no reliable D call. This CDR3 has 15 amino acids. The V and J ends lost 3 bases and 4 bases respectively, with 15 bases between them. In DNA, the CDR3 is TGTGCCAGCAGTTTGGTGGCAGCTTCAAGCTATGGCTACACCTTC. Residues: CASSLVAASSYGYTF.